Listed here are 23 T cell receptor beta chains from one sample, sequenced in a study of T cells after somatic rescue of genetic block. Using immunoSEQ multiplex PCR, the repertoire was profiled, and TCRdb retains in-frame clones only, with some absent. The table records 80,000 to 100,000 clones, 85% to 90% of them present only once. The sample was peripheral blood mononuclear cells (PBMCs). The receptors were gathered from a woman between 18 and 29 years old.

This clone is categorized as medium-sized. J is TRBJ2-1 and V is TRBV29-1; 9 bases match TRBD2. J lost 2 bases, V lost 1 base, and 6 bases had no gene match. This CDR3 is 16 amino acids long. Germline V gives CDR1 SQVTM, CDR2 ANQGSEA. The CDR3 DNA reads TGCAGCGTTGAAGTTAGCGGGAGCTACCCCTACAATGAGCAGTTCTTC. This sequence encodes CSVEVSGSYPYNEQFF.

The J gene is TRBJ1-1, the V gene TRBV5-4; D unclear. This CDR3 has 13 amino acids. Trimming pared 1 base from V and 1 base from J, leaving 5 bases between. Germline CDR1 reads SGHNT; CDR2 reads YYREEE (reference sequence). CDR3 DNA sequence: TGTGCCAGCAGCTTGCCAAGGAACACTGAAGCTTTCTTT. Its translation is CASSLPRNTEAFF.

For the CDR3, the DNA is TGTGCCACCAAACCCCCCGGGGGCCCGGACACCATATATTTT. Protein: CATKPPGGPDTIYF. This rearrangement joins TRBV11-3 to TRBJ1-3, with D perhaps TRBD1 (6 bases). The germline V gene encodes CDR1 SGHNT and CDR2 YENEEA. CDR3 size: 14 residues. Trimming shortened V by 10 bases and J by 8 bases, and 21 bases separated the two germline ends.

This rearrangement joins TRBV7-8 to TRBJ2-1; 10 nucleotides align to TRBD2. CDR1 is SGHVS, CDR2 FQNEAQ, per germline. The CDR3 runs 15 residues. V lost 2 bases, J lost 4 bases, and 2 bases stayed unmatched. The CDR3 is CASSLKLAGYNEQFF. The CDR3 DNA reads as TGTGCCAGCAGCTTAAAACTAGCGGGATACAATGAGCAGTTCTTC. The variable domain in full, with the rest retrieved from reference TRBV7-8 and TRBJ2-1, is GAGVSQSPRYKVAKRGQDVALRCDPISGHVSLFWYQQALGQGPEFLTYFQNEAQLDKSGLPSDRFFAERPEGSVSTLKIQRTQQEDSAVYLCASSLKLAGYNEQFFGPGTRLTVL.

The chain carries TRBV10-3 and TRBJ1-4; D unresolved. Germline V CDR1 and CDR2: ENHRY, SYGVKD. Trimming shortened V by 4 bases and J by 3 bases, and 6 bases separated the two germline ends. The CDR3 consists of 13 residues. The CDR3 spells CAISGLANEKLFF. The CDR3 region has the DNA TGTGCCATCAGTGGTTTGGCTAATGAAAAACTGTTTTTT.

The chain carries TRBV5-1 and TRBJ2-7, with D perhaps assigned TRBD1 or TRBD2 (6 bases each). This CDR3 comprises 15 residues. The ends were cut back, 3 bases at V and 3 bases at J, with 16 bases in the middle. Germline CDR1 and CDR2: SGHRS and YFSETQ. In nucleotides, the CDR3 is TGCGCCAGCAGCTGGGGGACAATCGGGAGCTACGAGCAGTACTTC. Its protein product is CASSWGTIGSYEQYF.

Notes on this clone: The junction and the germline gene differ at one end; a read error may be behind it. The rearrangement uses TRBV7-3 and TRBJ1-1, with 9 bases matching TRBD1. Per germline, CDR1 SGHTA and CDR2 FQGTGA. This CDR3 has 15 residues. CDR3 coding DNA: TGTGCCAGCAGCCTAACTCGGGACAGGGATACTGAAGCTTTCTTT. It yields the protein CASSLTRDRDTEAFF.

V gene TRBV7-8 combines with J gene TRBJ1-5, with D possibly TRBD1 on 5 matching bases. Between the trimmed V and J ends, which lost 2 bases and 2 bases, there was a span of 7 bases. Germline CDR1 SGHVS, CDR2 FQNEAQ. The length of the CDR3 is 14 residues. The CDR3 region is CASSLRGGNQPQHF. CDR3 nucleotides: TGTGCCAGCAGCTTAAGGGGTGGCAATCAGCCCCAGCATTTT.

This chain connects TRBV6-4 to TRBJ2-3, with TRBD2 matching 8 bases. The CDR3 is 15 amino acids. V trimming: 5 bases; J trimming: 0 bases; junction bases outside the gene matches: 4. Germline-derived CDR1 and CDR2 are MRHNA and SNTAGT. CDR3 nucleotides: TGTGCCAGCAGTTTGGGACTAGGAAGCACAGATACGCAGTATTTT. Translated, it gives CASSLGLGSTDTQYF.

The chain carries TRBV4-1 and TRBJ2-7, with 7 bases fitting TRBD1. Germline V CDR1 and CDR2: MGHRA, YSYEKL. V dropped 0 bases and J dropped 0; count of bases not matched to a gene: 5. This CDR3 is built from 16 residues. This CDR3 is CASSQDTGTVSYEQYF. The CDR3 DNA reads as TGCGCCAGCAGCCAAGATACGGGGACAGTCTCCTACGAGCAGTACTTC.

This chain joins TRBV28 and TRBJ1-4; D not certain. V lost 6 bases and J 0 bases, leaving 14 bases between the germline ends. The CDR3 totals 16 residues. The germline CDR1 and CDR2 sequences are MDHEN and SYDVKM. CDR3 in amino acids: CASRSPIRATNEKLFF. CDR3 coding DNA: TGTGCCAGCAGATCCCCCATCCGGGCAACTAATGAAAAACTGTTTTTT. The full variable domain, completed using reference TRBV28 and TRBJ1-4, is DVKVTQSSRYLVKRTGEKVFLECVQDMDHENMFWYRQDPGLGLRLIYFSYDVKMKEKGDIPEGYSVSREKKERFSLILESASTNQTSMYLCASRSPIRATNEKLFFGSGTQLSVL.

This clone was recorded once. Here the CDR3 reads CASSQSGTSSYNEQFF. The CDR3 bases are TGTGCCAGCAGCCAGTCCGGGACTAGCTCCTACAATGAGCAGTTCTTC. The chain carries TRBV16 and TRBJ2-1; 8 positions agree with TRBD2. V was pared by 3 bases and J by 0 bases, with 4 bases of the junction left unmatched. Germline loops: CDR1 KGHSY, CDR2 FQNENV. The CDR3 is 16 residues long.

For the CDR3, the DNA is TGTGCCAGCAGCTCAGCGGGAGGGAGGTACAATGAGCAGTTCTTC. Its protein product is CASSSAGGRYNEQFF. The chain recombines TRBV11-2 with TRBJ2-1; TRBD2 matches 10 bases. The CDR3 totals 15 residues. In germline, CDR1 is SGHAT, CDR2 FQNNGV. The trim removed 4 bases at V and 4 bases at J, leaving 4 bases unmatched.

The rearrangement uses TRBV18 and TRBJ2-7; the match to TRBD1 covers 10 bases. CDR3 length: 19 amino acids. After removal of 1 base from V and 3 bases from J, the junction contained 15 bases not matched to a gene. From germline, CDR1 is KGHSH and CDR2 LQKENI. The CDR3 reads CASSPHLPLPGQGIYEQYF. CDR3 DNA sequence: TGTGCCAGCTCACCACATTTACCCCTCCCGGGACAGGGGATCTACGAGCAGTACTTC.

In its sample, this clone was seen a few times. This rearrangement joins TRBV6-4 to TRBJ1-2; TRBD1 aligns across 8 bases. The V gene end was trimmed by 8 bases and the J gene end by 7 bases; junction bases not matched to a gene: 15. CDR1 is MRHNA, CDR2 SNTAGT, per germline. The CDR3 totals 15 residues. The CDR3 coding sequence is TGTGCCAGCCAGAACGAACCGGACAGGGTGGCTGGCTACACCTTC. Encoded protein: CASQNEPDRVAGYTF.

This chain uses TRBV7-9 with TRBJ1-5, with D possibly matching TRBD1 (5 bases). Germline CDR1 and CDR2: SEHNR and FQNEAQ (reference sequence). Trimming took off 4 bases at V and 2 bases at J, with 9 bases between the two ends. The CDR3 has 14 amino acids. The CDR3 region is CASSSRVGNQPQHF. As DNA, the CDR3 is TGTGCCAGCAGCTCCAGGGTTGGCAATCAGCCCCAGCATTTT.

The genes are TRBV5-1 and TRBJ1-1, with D uncertain. This CDR3 spans 15 amino acids. Germline lookup yields CDR1 SGHRS and CDR2 YFSETQ. V was trimmed by 0 bases and J by 1 base, leaving 10 bases between them. The CDR3 sequence: CASSLAVVTNTEAFF. The CDR3 DNA sequence: TGCGCCAGCAGCTTGGCCGTGGTAACGAACACTGAAGCTTTCTTT.

The J gene is TRBJ1-3, the V gene TRBV9; no clear D. Germline V CDR1 and CDR2: SGDLS, YYNGEE. This CDR3 has 17 amino acids. V was cut by 2 bases and J by 0 bases, with 15 bases left in between. CDR3 coding DNA: TGTGCCAGCAGCGTCGGACCGACCATTATCTCTGGAAACACCATATATTTT. This gives the protein CASSVGPTIISGNTIYF.

The chain combines TRBV30 with TRBJ1-1; D is undetermined. This CDR3 comprises 13 residues. Trimming removed 2 bases at V and 1 base at J, with 8 bases between. Germline loops: CDR1 GTSNPN, CDR2 SVGIG (reference sequence). This CDR3 is CAWSLTGNTEAFF. Written as DNA, the CDR3 is TGTGCCTGGAGTTTGACTGGGAACACTGAAGCTTTCTTT.

This chain links TRBV4-2 with TRBJ2-1, with unresolved D. Trimming stripped 0 bases from V and 10 bases from J, with 7 bases between. The CDR3 sequence is 12 residues long. Germline V gene sequence: CDR1 LGHNA, CDR2 YNFKEQ. The CDR3 nucleotides are TGTGCCAGCAGCCAAGATCGCCCGGAGCAGTTCTTC. Its protein is CASSQDRPEQFF.

The chain uses TRBV5-1 and TRBJ2-2; the match to TRBD2 covers 9 bases. This CDR3 has 14 amino acids. J was trimmed by 5 bases and V by 7 bases; bases with no gene match: 6. CDR1 and CDR2 from the germline V gene are SGHRS and YFSETQ. The DNA for the CDR3 is TGCGCCAGCGGTAGCGGGAGCGGGACCGGGGAGCTGTTTTTT. Its translation: CASGSGSGTGELFF.

This chain uses TRBV6-1 with TRBJ1-1; D is unclear. The length of the CDR3 is 14 residues. Germline CDR1 MNHNS, CDR2 SASEGT. The V end lost 1 base, the J end lost 1 base, and 7 bases lay between the germline ends. CDR3 in amino acids: CASSEDLENTEAFF. In DNA, the CDR3 is TGTGCCAGCAGTGAAGACCTAGAGAACACTGAAGCTTTCTTT.

This CDR3 reads CASSQDLGTNEKLFF. For the CDR3, the DNA is TGCGCCAGCAGCCAAGACCTGGGTACTAATGAAAAACTGTTTTTT. The V and J genes are TRBV4-3 and TRBJ1-4; no clear D. The V end lost 0 bases, the J end lost 2 bases, and 7 bases lay between the germline ends. CDR1 is LGHNA and CDR2 is YSLEER in the germline V gene. The length of the CDR3 is 15 residues.